The TCR beta chain under discussion was sequenced for a study of blood T cell repertoires in COVID-19. Background on the study: The analysed material was cDNA or gDNA that came from T cells, B-cell-depleted T cells, or PBMCs.

The V and J ends lost 5 bases and 7 bases, in that order; junction bases with no gene match: 8. Germline V lookup: CDR1 SEHNR, CDR2 FQNEAQ (reference sequence). This CDR3 is 15 amino acids long. Authors' data handling: Reference gene primer amplification yielded estimated nucleated cell counts. Method: immunoSEQ multiplex PCR; TCRdb's copy keeps in-frame clones and lacks some. V and J calls and clone size are those listed in that table; D and trimming were worked out from the DNA. Here the sample spans about 58,000 clones, more than 85% being singletons. Sequences were obtained from peripheral blood. This receptor was identified in a woman in her 70s with active COVID-19. The chain joins TRBV7-9 to TRBJ1-5, with 10 bases fitting TRBD1. The chain's CDR3 is CASSLTGGARQPQHF. Here the CDR3 DNA reads TGTGCCAGCAGCCTGACAGGGGGCGCACGGCAGCCCCAGCATTTT.